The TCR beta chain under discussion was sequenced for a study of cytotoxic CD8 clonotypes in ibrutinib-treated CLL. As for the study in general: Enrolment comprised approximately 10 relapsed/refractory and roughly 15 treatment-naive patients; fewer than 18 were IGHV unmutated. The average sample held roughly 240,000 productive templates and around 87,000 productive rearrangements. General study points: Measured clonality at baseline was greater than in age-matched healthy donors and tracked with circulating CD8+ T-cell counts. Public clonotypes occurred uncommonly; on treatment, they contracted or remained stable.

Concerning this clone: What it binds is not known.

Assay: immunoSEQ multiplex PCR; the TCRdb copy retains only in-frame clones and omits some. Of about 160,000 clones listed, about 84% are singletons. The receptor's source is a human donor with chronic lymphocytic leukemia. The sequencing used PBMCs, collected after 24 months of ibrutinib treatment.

CDR3 amino acids: CSALSGPNYEQYF. The DNA of the CDR3 is TGCAGCGCCCTTTCGGGACCAAACTACGAGCAGTACTTC. The chain couples TRBV29-1 to TRBJ2-7, with D perhaps matching TRBD1 or TRBD2 (5 bases each). Per the germline V gene, CDR1 is SQVTM and CDR2 is ANQGSEA. The germline V and J ends were trimmed by 7 bases and 3 bases, with 16 bases remaining between them. The CDR3 spans 13 residues.